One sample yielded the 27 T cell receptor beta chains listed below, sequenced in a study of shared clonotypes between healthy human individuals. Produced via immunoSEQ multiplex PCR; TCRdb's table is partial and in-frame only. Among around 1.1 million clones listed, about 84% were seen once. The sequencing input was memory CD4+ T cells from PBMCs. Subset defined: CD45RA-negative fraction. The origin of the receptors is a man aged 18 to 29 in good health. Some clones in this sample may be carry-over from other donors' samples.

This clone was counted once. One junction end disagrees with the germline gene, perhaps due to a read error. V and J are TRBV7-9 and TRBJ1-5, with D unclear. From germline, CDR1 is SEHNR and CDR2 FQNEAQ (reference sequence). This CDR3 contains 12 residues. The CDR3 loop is CASSRTDQSQHF. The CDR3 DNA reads TGTGCCAGCAGCCGGACTGATCAGTCCCAGCATTTT.

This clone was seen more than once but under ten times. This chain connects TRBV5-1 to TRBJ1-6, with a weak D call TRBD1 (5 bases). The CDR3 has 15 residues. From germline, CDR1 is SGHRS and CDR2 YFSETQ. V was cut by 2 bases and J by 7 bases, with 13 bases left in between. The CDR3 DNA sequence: TGCGCCAGCAGCTTTGGACGTGCAGGGAATTCACCCCTCCACTTT. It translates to CASSFGRAGNSPLHF.

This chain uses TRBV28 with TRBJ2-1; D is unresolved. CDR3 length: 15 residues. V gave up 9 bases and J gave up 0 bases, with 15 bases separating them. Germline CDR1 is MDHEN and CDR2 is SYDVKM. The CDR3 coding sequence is TGTGCCAGTGTTCTGAGCTTTACCTCCTACAATGAGCAGTTCTTC. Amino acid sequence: CASVLSFTSYNEQFF.

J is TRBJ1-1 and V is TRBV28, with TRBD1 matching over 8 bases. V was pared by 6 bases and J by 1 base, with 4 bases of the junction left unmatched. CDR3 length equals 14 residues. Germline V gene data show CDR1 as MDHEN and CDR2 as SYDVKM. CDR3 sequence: CASSTGGWNTEAFF. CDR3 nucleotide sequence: TGTGCCAGCAGCACAGGGGGATGGAACACTGAAGCTTTCTTT. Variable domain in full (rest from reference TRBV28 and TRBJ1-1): DVKVTQSSRYLVKRTGEKVFLECVQDMDHENMFWYRQDPGLGLRLIYFSYDVKMKEKGDIPEGYSVSREKKERFSLILESASTNQTSMYLCASSTGGWNTEAFFGQGTRLTVV.

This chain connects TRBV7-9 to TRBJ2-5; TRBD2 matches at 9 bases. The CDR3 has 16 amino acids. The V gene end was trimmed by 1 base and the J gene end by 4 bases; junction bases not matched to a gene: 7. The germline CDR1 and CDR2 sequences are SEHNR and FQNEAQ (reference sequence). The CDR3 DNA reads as TGTGCCAGCAGCTTAGAGGGGCTGCGGGAGGGAGAGACCCAGTACTTC. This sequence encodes CASSLEGLREGETQYF.

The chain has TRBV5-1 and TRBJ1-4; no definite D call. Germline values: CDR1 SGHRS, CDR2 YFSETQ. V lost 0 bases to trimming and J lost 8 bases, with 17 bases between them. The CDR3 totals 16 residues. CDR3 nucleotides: TGCGCCAGCAGCTTGGAAATCCGGGCCCAAGGGGAAAAACTGTTTTTT. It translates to CASSLEIRAQGEKLFF.

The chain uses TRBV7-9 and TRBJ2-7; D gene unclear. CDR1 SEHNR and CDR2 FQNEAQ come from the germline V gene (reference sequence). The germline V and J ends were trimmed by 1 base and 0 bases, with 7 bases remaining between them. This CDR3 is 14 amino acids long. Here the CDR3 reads CASSLEAPSYEQYF. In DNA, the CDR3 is TGTGCCAGCAGCTTAGAGGCACCCTCCTACGAGCAGTACTTC.

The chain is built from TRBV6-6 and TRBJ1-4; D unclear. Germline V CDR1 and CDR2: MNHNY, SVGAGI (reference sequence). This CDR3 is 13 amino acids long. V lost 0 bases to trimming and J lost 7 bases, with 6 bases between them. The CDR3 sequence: CASSYSRIEKLFF. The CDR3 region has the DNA TGTGCCAGCAGTTACTCACGGATTGAAAAACTGTTTTTT.

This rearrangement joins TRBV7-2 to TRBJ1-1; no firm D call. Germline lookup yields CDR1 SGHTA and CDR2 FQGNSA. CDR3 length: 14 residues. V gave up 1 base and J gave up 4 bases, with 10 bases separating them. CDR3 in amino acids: CASSLEEGSTEAFF. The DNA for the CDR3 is TGTGCCAGCAGCTTAGAAGAAGGTAGCACTGAAGCTTTCTTT.

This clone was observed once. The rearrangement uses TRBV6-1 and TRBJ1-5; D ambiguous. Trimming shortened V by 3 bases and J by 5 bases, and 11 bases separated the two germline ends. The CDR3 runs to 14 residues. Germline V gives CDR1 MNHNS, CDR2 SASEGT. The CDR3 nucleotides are TGTGCCAGCAGTGAGTCCAGCAGCTATCAGCCCCAGCATTTT. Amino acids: CASSESSSYQPQHF.

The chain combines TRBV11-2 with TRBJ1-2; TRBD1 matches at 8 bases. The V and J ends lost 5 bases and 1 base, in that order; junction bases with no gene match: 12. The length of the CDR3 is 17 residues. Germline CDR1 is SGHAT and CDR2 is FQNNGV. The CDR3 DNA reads TGTGCCAGCAGCCCCCAATGGGGAACAGGGGGTAACTATGGCTACACCTTC. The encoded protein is CASSPQWGTGGNYGYTF. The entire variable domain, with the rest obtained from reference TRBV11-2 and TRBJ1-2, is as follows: EAGVAQSPRYKIIEKRQSVAFWCNPISGHATLYWYQQILGQGPKLLIQFQNNGVVDDSQLPKDRFSAERLKGVDSTLKIQPAKLEDSAVYLCASSPQWGTGGNYGYTFGSGTRLTVV.

CDR3 coding DNA: TGTGCCAGTAGTTCCCGGACAGGGGGCCGTAATCAGCCCCAGCATTTT. Translated: CASSSRTGGRNQPQHF. The chain joins TRBV19 to TRBJ1-5; TRBD1 aligns across 11 bases. This CDR3 is built from 16 residues. V lost 5 bases, J lost 4 bases, and 7 bases stayed unmatched. CDR1 and CDR2 (germline): LNHDA, SQIVND (reference sequence).

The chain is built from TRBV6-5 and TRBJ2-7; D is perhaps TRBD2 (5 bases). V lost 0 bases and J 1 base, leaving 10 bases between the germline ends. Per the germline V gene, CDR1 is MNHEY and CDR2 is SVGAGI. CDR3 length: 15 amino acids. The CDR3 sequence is CASSYSSGKSYEQYF. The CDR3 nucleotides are TGTGCCAGCAGTTACTCGAGCGGCAAGTCCTACGAGCAGTACTTC.

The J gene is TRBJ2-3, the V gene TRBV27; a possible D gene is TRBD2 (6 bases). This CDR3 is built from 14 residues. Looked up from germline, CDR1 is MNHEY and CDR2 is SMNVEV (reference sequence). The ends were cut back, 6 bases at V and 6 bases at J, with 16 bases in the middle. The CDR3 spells CASRRWEELDTQYF. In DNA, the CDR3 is TGTGCCAGCAGGAGGTGGGAGGAACTGGATACGCAGTATTTT.

CDR3 sequence reads: CASISPGMEGHYGYTF. CDR3 sequence (DNA): TGTGCCAGTATATCCCCGGGGATGGAAGGTCACTATGGCTACACCTTC. The chain has TRBV19 and TRBJ1-2; D is undetermined. The CDR3 is 16 residues long. Per germline, CDR1 LNHDA and CDR2 SQIVND (reference sequence). V lost 7 bases and J 3 bases, leaving 21 bases between the germline ends.

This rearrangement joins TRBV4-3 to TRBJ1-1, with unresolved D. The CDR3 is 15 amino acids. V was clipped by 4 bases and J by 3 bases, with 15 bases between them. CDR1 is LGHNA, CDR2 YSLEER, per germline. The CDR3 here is CASSRRTMGDTEAFF. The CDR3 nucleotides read TGCGCCAGCAGCCGACGAACAATGGGAGACACTGAAGCTTTCTTT.

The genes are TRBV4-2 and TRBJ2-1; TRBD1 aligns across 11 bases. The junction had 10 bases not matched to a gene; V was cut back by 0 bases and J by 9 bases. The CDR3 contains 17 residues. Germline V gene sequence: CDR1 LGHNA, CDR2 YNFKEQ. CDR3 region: CASSQDPTGTGGGEQFF. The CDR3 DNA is TGTGCCAGCAGCCAAGACCCAACCGGGACAGGGGGTGGTGAGCAGTTCTTC.

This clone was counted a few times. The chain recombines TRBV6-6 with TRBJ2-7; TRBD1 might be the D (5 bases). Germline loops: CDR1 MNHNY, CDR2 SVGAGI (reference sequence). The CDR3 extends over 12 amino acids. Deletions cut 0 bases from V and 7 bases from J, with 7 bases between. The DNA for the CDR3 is TGTGCCAGCAGTTACTCCCAGGGAGAGCAGTACTTC. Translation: CASSYSQGEQYF.

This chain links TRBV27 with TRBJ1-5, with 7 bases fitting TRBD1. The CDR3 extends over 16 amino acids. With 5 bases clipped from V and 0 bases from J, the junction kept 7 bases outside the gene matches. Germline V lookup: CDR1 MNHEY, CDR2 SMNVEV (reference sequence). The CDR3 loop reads CASSTTGAYSNQPQHF. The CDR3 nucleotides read TGTGCCAGCAGTACCACAGGGGCCTATAGCAATCAGCCCCAGCATTTT.

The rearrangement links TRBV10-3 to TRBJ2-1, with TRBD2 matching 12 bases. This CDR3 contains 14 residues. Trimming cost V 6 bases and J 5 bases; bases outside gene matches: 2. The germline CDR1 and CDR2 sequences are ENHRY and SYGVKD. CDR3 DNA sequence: TGTGCCATCAGCGGACTAGCGGGAAACAATGAGCAGTTCTTC. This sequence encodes CAISGLAGNNEQFF.

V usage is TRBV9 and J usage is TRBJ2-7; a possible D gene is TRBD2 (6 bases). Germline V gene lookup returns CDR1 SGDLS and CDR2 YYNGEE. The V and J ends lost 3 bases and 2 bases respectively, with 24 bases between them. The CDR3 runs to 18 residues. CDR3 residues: CASSAAPGVFGSTYEQYF. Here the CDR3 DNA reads TGTGCCAGCAGCGCCGCCCCGGGGGTCTTCGGGAGCACCTACGAGCAGTACTTC. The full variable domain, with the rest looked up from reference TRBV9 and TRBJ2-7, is DSGVTQTPKHLITATGQRVTLRCSPRSGDLSVYWYQQSLDQGLQFLIQYYNGEERAKGNILERFSAQQFPDLHSELNLSSLELGDSALYFCASSAAPGVFGSTYEQYFGPGTRLTVT.

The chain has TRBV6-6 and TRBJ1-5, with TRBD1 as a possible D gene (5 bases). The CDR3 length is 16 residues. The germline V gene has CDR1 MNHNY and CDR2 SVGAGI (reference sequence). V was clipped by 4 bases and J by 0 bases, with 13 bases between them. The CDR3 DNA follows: TGTGCCAGCAGTTCCGGGACGGTTTATAGCAATCAGCCCCAGCATTTT. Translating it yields CASSSGTVYSNQPQHF.

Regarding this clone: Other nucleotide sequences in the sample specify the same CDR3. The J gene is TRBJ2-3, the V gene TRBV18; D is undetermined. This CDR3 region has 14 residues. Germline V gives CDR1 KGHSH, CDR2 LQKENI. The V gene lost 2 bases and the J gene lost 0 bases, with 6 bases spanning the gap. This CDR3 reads CASSPVDSTDTQYF. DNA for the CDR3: TGTGCCAGCTCACCAGTAGATAGCACAGATACGCAGTATTTT.

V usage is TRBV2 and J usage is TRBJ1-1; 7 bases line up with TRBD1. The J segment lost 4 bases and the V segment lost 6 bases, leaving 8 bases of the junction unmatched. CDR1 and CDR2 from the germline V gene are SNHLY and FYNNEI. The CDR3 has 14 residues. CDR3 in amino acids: CASRRQGRGTEAFF. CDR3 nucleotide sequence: TGTGCCAGCAGGAGACAGGGCAGGGGCACTGAAGCTTTCTTT.

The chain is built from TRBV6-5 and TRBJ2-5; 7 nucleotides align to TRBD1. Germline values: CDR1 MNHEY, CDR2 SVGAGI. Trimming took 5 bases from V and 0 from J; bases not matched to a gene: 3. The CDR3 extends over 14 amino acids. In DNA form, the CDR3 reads TGTGCCAGCAGTCGGGGACAGTACCAAGAGACCCAGTACTTC. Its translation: CASSRGQYQETQYF.

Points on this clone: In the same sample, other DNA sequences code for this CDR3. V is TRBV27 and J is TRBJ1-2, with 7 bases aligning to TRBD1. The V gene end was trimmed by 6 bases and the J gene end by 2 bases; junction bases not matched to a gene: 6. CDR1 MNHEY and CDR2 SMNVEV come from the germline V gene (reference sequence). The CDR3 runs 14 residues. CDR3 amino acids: CASSRQGVNYGYTF. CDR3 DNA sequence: TGTGCCAGCAGCCGACAGGGCGTAAACTATGGCTACACCTTC.

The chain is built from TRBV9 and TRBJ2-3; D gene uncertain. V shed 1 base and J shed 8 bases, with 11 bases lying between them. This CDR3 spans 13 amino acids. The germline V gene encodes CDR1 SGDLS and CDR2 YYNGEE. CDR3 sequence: CASSVWAESTQYF. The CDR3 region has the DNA TGTGCCAGCAGCGTATGGGCCGAAAGTACGCAGTATTTT.